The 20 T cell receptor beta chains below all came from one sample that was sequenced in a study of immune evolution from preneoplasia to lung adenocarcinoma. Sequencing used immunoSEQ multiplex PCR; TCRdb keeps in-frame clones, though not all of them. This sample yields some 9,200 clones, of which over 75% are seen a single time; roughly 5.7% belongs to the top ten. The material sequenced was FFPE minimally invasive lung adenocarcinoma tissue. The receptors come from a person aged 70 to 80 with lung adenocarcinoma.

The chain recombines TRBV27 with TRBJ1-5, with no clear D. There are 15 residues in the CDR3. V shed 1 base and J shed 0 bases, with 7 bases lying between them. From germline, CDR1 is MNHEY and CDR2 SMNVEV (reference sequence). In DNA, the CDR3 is TGTGCCAGCAGTTTATTGGGTTATAGCAATCAGCCCCAGCATTTT. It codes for CASSLLGYSNQPQHF.

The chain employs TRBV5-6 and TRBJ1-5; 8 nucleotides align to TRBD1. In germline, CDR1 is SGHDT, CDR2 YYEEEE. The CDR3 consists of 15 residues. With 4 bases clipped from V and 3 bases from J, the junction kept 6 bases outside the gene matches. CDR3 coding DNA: TGTGCCAGCAGCCTAGGACAGGGAAACAATCAGCCCCAGCATTTT. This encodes CASSLGQGNNQPQHF.

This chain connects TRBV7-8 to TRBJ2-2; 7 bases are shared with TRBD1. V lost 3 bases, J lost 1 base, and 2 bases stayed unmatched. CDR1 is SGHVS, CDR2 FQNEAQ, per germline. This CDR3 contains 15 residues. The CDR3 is CASSFNRGNTGELFF. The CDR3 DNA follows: TGTGCCAGCAGCTTTAACAGGGGGAACACCGGGGAGCTGTTTTTT.

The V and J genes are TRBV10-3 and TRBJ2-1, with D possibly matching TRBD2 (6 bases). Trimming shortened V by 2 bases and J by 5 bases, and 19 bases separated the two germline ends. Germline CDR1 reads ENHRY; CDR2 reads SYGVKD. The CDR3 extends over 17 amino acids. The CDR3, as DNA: TGTGCCATCAGTGAGGGTGGTTCGGCGGGGTCCCACAATGAGCAGTTCTTC. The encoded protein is CAISEGGSAGSHNEQFF.

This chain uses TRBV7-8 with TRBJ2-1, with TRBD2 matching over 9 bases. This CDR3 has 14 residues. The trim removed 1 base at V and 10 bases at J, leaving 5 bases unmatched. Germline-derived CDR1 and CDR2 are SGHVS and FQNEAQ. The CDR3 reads CASSLGAGGREQFF. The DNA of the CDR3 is TGTGCCAGCAGCTTAGGAGCGGGGGGTAGGGAGCAGTTCTTC.

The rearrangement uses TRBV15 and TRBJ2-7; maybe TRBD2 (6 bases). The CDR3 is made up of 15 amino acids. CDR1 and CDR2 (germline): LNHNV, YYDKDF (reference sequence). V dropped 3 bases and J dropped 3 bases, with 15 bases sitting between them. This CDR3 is CATSRRRGDLYEQYF. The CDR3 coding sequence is TGTGCCACCAGCAGGCGGAGGGGCGACCTCTACGAGCAGTACTTC.

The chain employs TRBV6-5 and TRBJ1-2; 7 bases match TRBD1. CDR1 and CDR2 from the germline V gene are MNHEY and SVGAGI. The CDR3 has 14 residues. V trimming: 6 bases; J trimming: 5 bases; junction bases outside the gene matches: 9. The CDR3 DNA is TGTGCCAGCAGCTCCCTAGGGGGCCGGTATGGCTACACCTTC. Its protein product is CASSSLGGRYGYTF.

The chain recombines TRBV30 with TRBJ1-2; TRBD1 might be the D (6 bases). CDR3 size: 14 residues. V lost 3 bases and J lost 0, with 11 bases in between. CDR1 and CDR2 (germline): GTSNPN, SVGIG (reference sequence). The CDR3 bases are TGTGCCTGGAGCGTAGGGGGATCTAACTATGGCTACACCTTC. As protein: CAWSVGGSNYGYTF.

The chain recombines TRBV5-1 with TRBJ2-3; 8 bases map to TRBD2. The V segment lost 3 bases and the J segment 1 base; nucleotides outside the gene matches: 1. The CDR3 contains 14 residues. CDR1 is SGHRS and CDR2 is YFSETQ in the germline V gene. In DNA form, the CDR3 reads TGCGCCAGCAGCTCGCGGGGGGGCACAGATACGCAGTATTTT. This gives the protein CASSSRGGTDTQYF.

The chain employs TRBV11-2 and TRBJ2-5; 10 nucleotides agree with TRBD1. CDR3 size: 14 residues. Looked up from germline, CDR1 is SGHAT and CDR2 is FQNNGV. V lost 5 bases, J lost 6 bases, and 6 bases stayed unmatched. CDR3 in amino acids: CASSPTGGRKTQYF. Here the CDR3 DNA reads TGTGCCAGCAGCCCGACAGGGGGCCGTAAGACCCAGTACTTC.

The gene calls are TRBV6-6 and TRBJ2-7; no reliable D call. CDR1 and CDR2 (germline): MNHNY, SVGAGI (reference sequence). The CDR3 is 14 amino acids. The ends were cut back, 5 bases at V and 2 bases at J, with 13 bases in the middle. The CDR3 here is CASSPPESAYEQYF. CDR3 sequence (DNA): TGTGCCAGCAGTCCCCCGGAGTCAGCCTACGAGCAGTACTTC.

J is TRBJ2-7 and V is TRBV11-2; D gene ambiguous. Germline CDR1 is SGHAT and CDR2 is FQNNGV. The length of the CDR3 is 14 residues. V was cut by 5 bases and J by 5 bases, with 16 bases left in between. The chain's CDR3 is CASSVSGALNEQYF. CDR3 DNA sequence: TGTGCCAGCAGCGTTTCAGGCGCGTTGAACGAGCAGTACTTC.

The CDR3 DNA reads as TGTGCCAGCAGTTTGAATGCGGGGGAGACCCAGTACTTC. Its protein product is CASSLNAGETQYF. The chain links TRBV27 to TRBJ2-5; D may be TRBD2 (6 bases). The CDR3 has 13 residues. Per germline, CDR1 MNHEY and CDR2 SMNVEV (reference sequence). Trimming took off 3 bases at V and 5 bases at J, with 10 bases between the two ends.

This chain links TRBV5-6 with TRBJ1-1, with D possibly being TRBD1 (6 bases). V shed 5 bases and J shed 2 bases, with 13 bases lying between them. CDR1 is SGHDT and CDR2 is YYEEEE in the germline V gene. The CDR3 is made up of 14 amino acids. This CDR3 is CASRQVTGNTEAFF. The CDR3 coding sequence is TGTGCCAGCAGGCAAGTGACAGGAAACACTGAAGCTTTCTTT.

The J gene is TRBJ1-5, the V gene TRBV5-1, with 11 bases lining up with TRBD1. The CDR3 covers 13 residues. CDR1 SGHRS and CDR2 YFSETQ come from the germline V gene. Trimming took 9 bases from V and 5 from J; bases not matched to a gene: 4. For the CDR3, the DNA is TGCGCCACCAGGACAGGGGGCCATCAGCCCCAGCATTTT. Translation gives CATRTGGHQPQHF.

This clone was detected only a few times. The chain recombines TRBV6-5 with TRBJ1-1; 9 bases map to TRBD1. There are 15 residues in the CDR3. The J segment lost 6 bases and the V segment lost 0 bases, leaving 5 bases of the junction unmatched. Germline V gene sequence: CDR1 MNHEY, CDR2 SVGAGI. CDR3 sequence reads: CASSYSFTGGAEAFF. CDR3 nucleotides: TGTGCCAGCAGTTACTCCTTTACAGGGGGCGCTGAAGCTTTCTTT.

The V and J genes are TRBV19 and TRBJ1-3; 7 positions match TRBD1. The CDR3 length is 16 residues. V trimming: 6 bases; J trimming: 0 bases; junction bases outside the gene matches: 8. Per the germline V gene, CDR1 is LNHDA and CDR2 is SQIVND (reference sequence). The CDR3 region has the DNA TGTGCCAGTAGGCCGACAGGGAAAAGCTCTGGAAACACCATATATTTT. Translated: CASRPTGKSSGNTIYF. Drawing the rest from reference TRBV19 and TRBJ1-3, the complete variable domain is DGGITQSPKYLFRKEGQNVTLSCEQNLNHDAMYWYRQDPGQGLRLIYYSQIVNDFQKGDIAEGYSVSREKKESFPLTVTSAQKNPTAFYLCASRPTGKSSGNTIYFGEGSWLTVV.

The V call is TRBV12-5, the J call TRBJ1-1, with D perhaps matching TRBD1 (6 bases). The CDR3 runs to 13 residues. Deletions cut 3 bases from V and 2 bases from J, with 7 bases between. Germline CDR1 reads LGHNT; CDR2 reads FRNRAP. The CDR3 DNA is TGTGCTAGTGGTTTTGGGGGCAACACTGAAGCTTTCTTT. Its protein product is CASGFGGNTEAFF.

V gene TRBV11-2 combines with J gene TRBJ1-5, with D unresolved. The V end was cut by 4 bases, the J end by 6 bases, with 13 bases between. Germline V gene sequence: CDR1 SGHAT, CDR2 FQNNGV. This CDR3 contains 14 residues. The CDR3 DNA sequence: TGTGCCAGCAGCTGGGGTGATGTTGGTCAGCCCCAGCATTTT. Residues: CASSWGDVGQPQHF.

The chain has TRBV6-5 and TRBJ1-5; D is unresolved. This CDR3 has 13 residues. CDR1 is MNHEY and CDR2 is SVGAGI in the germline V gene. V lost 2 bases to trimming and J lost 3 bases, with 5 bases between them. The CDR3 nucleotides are TGTGCCAGCAGTTACAGGCTCAATCAGCCCCAGCATTTT. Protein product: CASSYRLNQPQHF.